This TCR beta chain came from a study of tumor-infiltrating lymphocytes in localized non-small cell lung cancer. Study background: Each patient gave resected tumor and non-adjacent uninvolved lung tissue.

Generated by immunoSEQ multiplex PCR, the TCRdb table keeps only in-frame clones and is missing some. The sample yields about 3,800 clones, 60% to 70% seen once. Germline V gives CDR1 LNHDA, CDR2 SQIVND (reference sequence). The CDR3 has 14 amino acids. V lost 3 bases, J lost 2 bases, and 10 bases lay in between. Concerning this clone: Its cognate antigen is unknown.

Study observations and caveats: No T-cell fraction difference was seen between IM1 and IM2 tumors.

The chain joins TRBV19 to TRBJ1-2; D perhaps matches TRBD1 (5 bases). The source material was uninvolved lung tissue not adjacent to the tumor. The receptor was isolated from a human donor with non-small cell lung cancer. CDR3 in amino acids: CASSIGGGNYGYTF. The CDR3 DNA reads TGTGCCAGTAGTATCGGCGGGGGGAACTATGGCTACACCTTC.